The 16 T cell receptor beta chains below were found in one sample sequenced in a study of T cell repertoires in cytomegalovirus infection. No antigen has been assigned to these receptors. One entry per CDR3 protein, called by TCRdb with MiXCR from the reads. The profile covers approximately 770,000 distinct CDR3 sequences, with around 29% appearing a single time and about an eighth taken by the ten largest. Specimen: cultured CD8+ T cells from PBMCs, collected from culture after CMV antigen stimulation. These receptors all come from a human donor in good health (CMV status not recorded). Some clones in this sample may be carry-over from other donors' samples.

The chain is built from TRBV19 and TRBJ1-1; possible D gene TRBD1, 5 bases. V lost 3 bases, J lost 1 base, and 9 bases lay in between. CDR3 length: 14 residues. Germline values: CDR1 LNHDA, CDR2 SQIVND (reference sequence). The CDR3 DNA reads TGTGCCAGTAGTATGGGAGGGGCGAACACTGAAGCTTTCTTT. It translates to CASSMGGANTEAFF.

This clonotype was recorded a few times. The CDR3 here is CASRPLTDTYEQYV. The CDR3 DNA reads as TGTGCCAGCAGACCGCTGACTGATACCTACGAGCAGTACGTC. The rearrangement joins TRBV6-1 to TRBJ2-7; no definite D call. The CDR3 length is 14 residues. Germline CDR1 MNHNS, CDR2 SASEGT. The V and J ends lost 6 bases and 2 bases respectively, with 14 bases between them.

A single count supports this clonotype. V and J are TRBV4-2 and TRBJ2-3, with TRBD2 as a possible D gene (5 bases). The CDR3 runs 14 residues. Per germline, CDR1 LGHNA and CDR2 YNFKEQ. The V gene lost 5 bases and the J gene lost 2 bases, with 11 bases spanning the gap. The CDR3 sequence is CASSYEDFTDTQYF. The CDR3 DNA reads TGTGCCAGCAGCTACGAGGACTTCACAGATACGCAGTATTTT.

In this sample, this clonotype turned up many times. The gene calls are TRBV20-1 and TRBJ2-5; 8 nucleotides line up with TRBD2. Germline assignment: CDR1 DFQATT and CDR2 SNEGSKA (reference sequence). This CDR3 comprises 15 residues. J was trimmed by 5 bases and V by 0 bases; bases with no gene match: 8. The CDR3 nucleotides are TGCAGTGCTAGAGATCGGGCGGGGGGCCGGGAGACCCAGTACTTC. Translated, it gives CSARDRAGGRETQYF.

The chain uses TRBV13 and TRBJ1-2; D is unclear. The germline V gene encodes CDR1 PRHDT and CDR2 FYEKMQ (reference sequence). Trimming took off 2 bases at V and 8 bases at J, with 9 bases between the two ends. The CDR3 length is 12 residues. The CDR3 loop is CASSLRGWGYTF. The CDR3, as DNA: TGTGCCAGCAGCTTACGCGGGTGGGGCTACACCTTC.

This sequence joins TRBV10-3 and TRBJ2-3; TRBD2 is a possible D gene (6 bases). The length of the CDR3 is 14 residues. V lost 3 bases to trimming and J lost 3 bases, with 10 bases between them. Germline V gene data show CDR1 as ENHRY and CDR2 as SYGVKD. The CDR3 protein is CAISDPGVTDTQYF. CDR3 DNA sequence: TGTGCCATCAGTGACCCGGGAGTGACAGATACGCAGTATTTT.

CDR3 amino acids: CASSLVGPVGSEQYV. DNA for the CDR3: TGTGCCAGCAGCTTGGTGGGCCCTGTGGGGAGTGAGCAGTACGTC. The chain combines TRBV7-9 with TRBJ2-7; tentative D call: TRBD2 (5 bases). The CDR3 has 15 residues. V lost 3 bases, J lost 7 bases, and 19 bases lay in between. CDR1 SEHNR and CDR2 FQNEAQ come from the germline V gene (reference sequence).

V usage is TRBV12-3 or TRBV12-4 and J usage is TRBJ2-1; 7 positions agree with TRBD2. The CDR3 length is 12 residues. J gave up 8 bases and V 6 bases, and 4 bases lay outside the gene matches. CDR3 coding DNA: TGTGCCAGCAGGGGACTACAGGATGAGCAGTTCTTC. This codes for CASRGLQDEQFF.

This clonotype has more than one count but fewer than ten. The V and J genes are TRBV7-8 and TRBJ1-6, with D possibly matching TRBD1 (5 bases). CDR1 and CDR2 from the germline V gene are SGHVS and FQNEAQ. V was trimmed by 1 base and J by 6 bases, leaving 13 bases between them. This CDR3 has 16 amino acids. The CDR3 nucleotides read TGTGCCAGCAGCTTAGAGACGAGACAGTTTAATTCACCCCTCCACTTT. It translates to CASSLETRQFNSPLHF.

As DNA, the CDR3 is TGTGCCAGCAGACCTCAGGGAGGTTTGGGCAATGAGCAGTTCTTC. Its translation is CASRPQGGLGNEQFF. V usage is TRBV5-4 and J usage is TRBJ2-1; tentative D call: TRBD2 (6 bases). Germline V gene data show CDR1 as SGHNT and CDR2 as YYREEE (reference sequence). The CDR3 has 15 residues. The ends were cut back, 5 bases at V and 6 bases at J, with 18 bases in the middle.

The chain is built from TRBV12-3 or TRBV12-4 and TRBJ2-5, with 7 nucleotides matching TRBD2. The CDR3 length is 18 residues. Trimming removed 2 bases from V and 5 bases from J; junction bases left unmatched: 17. The CDR3 loop reads CASSLRRSILGGGETQYF. The CDR3 DNA sequence: TGTGCCAGCAGTTTACGGCGATCCATTCTCGGGGGAGGGGAGACCCAGTACTTC.

The V gene is TRBV6-2 or TRBV6-3, the J gene TRBJ2-7, with no clear D. CDR1 is MNHEY and CDR2 is SVGEGT in the germline V gene. The CDR3 sequence is 12 residues long. V was shortened by 2 bases and J by 1 base, with 3 bases between the two germline ends. As DNA, the CDR3 is TGTGCCAGCAGTTACGTGTCCTACGAGCAGTACTTC. Translating gives CASSYVSYEQYF.

This clonotype turned up a few times. V usage is TRBV7-9 and J usage is TRBJ2-1; 11 positions agree with TRBD2. CDR1 SEHNR and CDR2 FQNEAQ come from the germline V gene (reference sequence). This CDR3 comprises 18 residues. Trimming took 7 bases from V and 8 from J; bases not matched to a gene: 19. CDR3 nucleotide sequence: TGTGCCAGCAACCCCCTAGCGGGGGGATTATATTTACACGATGAGCAGTTCTTC. Translated, it gives CASNPLAGGLYLHDEQFF.

This clonotype has a handful of counts. The chain carries TRBV20-1 and TRBJ2-1; a weak D match, TRBD2 (6 bases). Trimming took off 6 bases at V and 6 bases at J, with 18 bases between the two ends. Germline lookup yields CDR1 DFQATT and CDR2 SNEGSKA (reference sequence). The CDR3 is made up of 14 amino acids. CDR3 sequence reads: CSAPGTHRGNEQFF. In DNA, the CDR3 is TGCAGTGCGCCCGGGACTCACCGTGGCAATGAGCAGTTCTTC.

This clonotype has only a few counts. V usage is TRBV7-9 and J usage is TRBJ2-7; D ambiguous. The CDR3 length is 12 residues. Germline CDR1 is SEHNR and CDR2 is FQNEAQ (reference sequence). Trimming removed 5 bases from V and 7 bases from J, with 12 bases in between. The chain's CDR3 is CASSPSTQEQYF. The CDR3 DNA reads TGTGCCAGCAGCCCCAGTACACAGGAGCAGTACTTC.

V and J are TRBV28 and TRBJ2-6, with 11 bases lining up with TRBD2. Germline V gene data show CDR1 as MDHEN and CDR2 as SYDVKM. With V trimmed by 9 bases and J by 0 bases, 13 bases remained unmatched. CDR3 size: 19 residues. The CDR3 DNA reads as TGTGCCAGTGACTCCATTAATAGCGGGGGGGCCTCTGGGGCCAACGTCCTGACTTTC. Protein: CASDSINSGGASGANVLTF.